Ten or more counts support the clone carrying this TCR beta chain. The sample is drawn from a study of T cells after yellow fever vaccination. TCRdb fed the 5' RACE reads into MiXCR, producing one record per CDR3 protein. Seen here are fewer than 150,000 distinct CDR3 sequences, about 7% observed once, and the top ten hold 2.7%. This CDR3 comprises 16 residues. The germline CDR1 and CDR2 sequences are SGHVS and FNYEAQ. V lost 3 bases and J 1 base, leaving 14 bases between the germline ends. This chain joins TRBV7-6 and TRBJ2-3, with D perhaps TRBD2 (6 bases). The sequence came from a man between 18 and 29 years old who received the YFV17D yellow fever vaccine. The specimen comprised CD4+ T cells sorted from PBMCs, sampled about 49 days after the first yellow fever vaccination. The CDR3 is CASSFGGAGRTDTQYF. The CDR3 DNA is TGTGCCAGCAGCTTTGGGGGAGCGGGCCGCACAGATACGCAGTATTTT.